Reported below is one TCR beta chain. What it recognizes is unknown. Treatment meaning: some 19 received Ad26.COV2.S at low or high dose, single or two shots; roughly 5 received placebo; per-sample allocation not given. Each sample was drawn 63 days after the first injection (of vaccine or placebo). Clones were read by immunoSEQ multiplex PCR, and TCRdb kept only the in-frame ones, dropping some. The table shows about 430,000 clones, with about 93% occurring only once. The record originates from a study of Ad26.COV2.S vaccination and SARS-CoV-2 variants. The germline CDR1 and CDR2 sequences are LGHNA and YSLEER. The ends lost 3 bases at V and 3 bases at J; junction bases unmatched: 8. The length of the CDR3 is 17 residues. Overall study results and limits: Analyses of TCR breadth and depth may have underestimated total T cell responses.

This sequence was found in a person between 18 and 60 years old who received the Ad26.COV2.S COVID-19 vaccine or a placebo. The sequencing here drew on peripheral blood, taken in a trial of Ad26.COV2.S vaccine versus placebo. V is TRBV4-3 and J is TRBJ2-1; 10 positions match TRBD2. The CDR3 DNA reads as TGCGCCAGCAGCCAGGGTCCTAGCGGGAGATACTACAATGAGCAGTTCTTC. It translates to CASSQGPSGRYYNEQFF.